This T cell receptor beta chain was recovered during a study of somatic mutations in cytotoxic T cells in rheumatoid arthritis. At the level of the study: Including V beta1+ cells that were sequenced for TCRB, some T-cell populations stained with V beta antibodies were flow-sorted at nearly 100% purity.

This CDR3 has 14 residues. Germline CDR1 SGDLS, CDR2 YYNGEE. V dropped 4 bases and J dropped 0 bases, with 10 bases sitting between them. The assay was immunoSEQ multiplex PCR, and TCRdb's table has in-frame clones only and misses some. The table includes about 20,000 clones, less than 90% detected once. Sequences were obtained from CD8+ T cells sorted from blood. V gene TRBV9 combines with J gene TRBJ1-2; TRBD1 might be the D (6 bases). The receptor was derived from a man aged 35-49 years in good health. The CDR3 DNA reads TGTGCCAGCAGCTTGGACAGTTCTAACTATGGCTACACCTTC. Translation: CASSLDSSNYGYTF. The full variable domain, in which reference TRBV9 and TRBJ1-2 provide the parts outside the CDR3, is DSGVTQTPKHLITATGQRVTLRCSPRSGDLSVYWYQQSLDQGLQFLIQYYNGEERAKGNILERFSAQQFPDLHSELNLSSLELGDSALYFCASSLDSSNYGYTFGSGTRLTVV.